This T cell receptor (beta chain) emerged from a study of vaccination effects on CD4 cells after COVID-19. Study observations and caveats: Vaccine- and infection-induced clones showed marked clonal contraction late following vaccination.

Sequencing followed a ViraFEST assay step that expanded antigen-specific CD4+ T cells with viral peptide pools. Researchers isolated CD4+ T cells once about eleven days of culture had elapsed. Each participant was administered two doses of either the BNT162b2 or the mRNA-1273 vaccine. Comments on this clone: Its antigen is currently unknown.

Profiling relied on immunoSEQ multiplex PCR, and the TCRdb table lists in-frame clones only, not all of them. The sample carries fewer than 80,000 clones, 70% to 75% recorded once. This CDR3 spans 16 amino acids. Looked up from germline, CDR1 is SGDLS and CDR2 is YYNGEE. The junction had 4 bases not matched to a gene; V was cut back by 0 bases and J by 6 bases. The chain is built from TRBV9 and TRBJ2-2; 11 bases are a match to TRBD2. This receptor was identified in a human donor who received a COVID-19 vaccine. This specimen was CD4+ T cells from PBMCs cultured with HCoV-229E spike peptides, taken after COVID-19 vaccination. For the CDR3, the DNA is TGTGCCAGCAGCGTAGTAGCGGGGGGGTTATCCGGGGAGCTGTTTTTT. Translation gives CASSVVAGGLSGELFF.